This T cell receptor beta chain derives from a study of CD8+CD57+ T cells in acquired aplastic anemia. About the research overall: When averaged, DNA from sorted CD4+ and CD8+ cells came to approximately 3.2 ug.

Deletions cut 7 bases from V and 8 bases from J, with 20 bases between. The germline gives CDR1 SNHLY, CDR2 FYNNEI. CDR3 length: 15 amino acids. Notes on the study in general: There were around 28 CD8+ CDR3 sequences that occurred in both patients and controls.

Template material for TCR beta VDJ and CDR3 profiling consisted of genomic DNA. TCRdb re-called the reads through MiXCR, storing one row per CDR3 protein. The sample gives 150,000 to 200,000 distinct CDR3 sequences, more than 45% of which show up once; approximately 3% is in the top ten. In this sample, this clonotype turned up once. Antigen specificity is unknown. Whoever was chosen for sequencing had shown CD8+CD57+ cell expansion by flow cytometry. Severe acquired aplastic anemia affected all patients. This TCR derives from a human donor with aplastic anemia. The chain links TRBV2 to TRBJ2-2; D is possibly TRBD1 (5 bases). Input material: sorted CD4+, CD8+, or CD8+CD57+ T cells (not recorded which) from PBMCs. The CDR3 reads CASTIDRVRPGELFF. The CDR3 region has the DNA TGTGCCAGCACTATTGACAGAGTCCGCCCTGGGGAGCTGTTTTTT. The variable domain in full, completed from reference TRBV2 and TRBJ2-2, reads EPEVTQTPSHQVTQMGQEVILRCVPISNHLYFYWYRQILGQKVEFLVSFYNNEISEKSEIFDDQFSVERPDGSNFTLKIRSTKLEDSAMYFCASTIDRVRPGELFFGEGSRLTVL.